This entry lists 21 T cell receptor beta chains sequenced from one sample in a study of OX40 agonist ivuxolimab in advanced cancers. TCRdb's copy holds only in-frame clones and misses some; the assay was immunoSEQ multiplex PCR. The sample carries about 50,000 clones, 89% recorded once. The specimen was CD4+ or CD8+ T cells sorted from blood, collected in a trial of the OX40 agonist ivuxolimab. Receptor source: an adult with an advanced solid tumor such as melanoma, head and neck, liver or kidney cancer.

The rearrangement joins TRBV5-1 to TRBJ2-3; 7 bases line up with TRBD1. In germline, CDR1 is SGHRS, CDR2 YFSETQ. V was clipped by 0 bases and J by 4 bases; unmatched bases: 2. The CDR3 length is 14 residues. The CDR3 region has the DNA TGCGCCAGCAGCTTGGAACAGGGGCCAGATACGCAGTATTTT. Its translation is CASSLEQGPDTQYF.

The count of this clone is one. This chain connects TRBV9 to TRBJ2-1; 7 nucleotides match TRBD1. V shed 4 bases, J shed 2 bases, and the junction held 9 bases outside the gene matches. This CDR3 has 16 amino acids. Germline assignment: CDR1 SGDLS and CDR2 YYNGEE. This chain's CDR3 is CASSLSGGSAYNEQFF. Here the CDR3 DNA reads TGTGCCAGCAGCCTCTCAGGGGGATCGGCCTACAATGAGCAGTTCTTC.

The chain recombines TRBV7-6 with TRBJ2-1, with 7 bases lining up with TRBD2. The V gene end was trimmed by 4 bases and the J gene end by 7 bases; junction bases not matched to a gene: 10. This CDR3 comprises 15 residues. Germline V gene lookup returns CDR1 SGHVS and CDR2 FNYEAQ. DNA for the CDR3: TGTGCCAGCAGCTCCTTCGGGGGGACGGGGAATGAGCAGTTCTTC. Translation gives CASSSFGGTGNEQFF. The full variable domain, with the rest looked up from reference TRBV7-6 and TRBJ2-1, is GAGVSQSPRYKVTKRGQDVALRCDPISGHVSLYWYRQALGQGPEFLTYFNYEAQQDKSGLPNDRFSAERPEGSISTLTIQRTEQRDSAMYRCASSSFGGTGNEQFFGPGTRLTVL.

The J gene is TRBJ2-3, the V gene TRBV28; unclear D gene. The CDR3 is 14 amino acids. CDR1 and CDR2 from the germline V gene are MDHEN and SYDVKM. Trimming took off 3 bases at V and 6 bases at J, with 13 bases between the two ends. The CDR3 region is CASSFTSLTDTQYF. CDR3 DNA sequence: TGTGCCAGCAGTTTTACTTCGCTTACCGATACGCAGTATTTT.

CDR3 sequence: CASSLNEQFF. In DNA, the CDR3 is TGTGCCAGCAGCTTGAATGAGCAGTTCTTC. The gene calls are TRBV5-5 and TRBJ2-1; D unclear. CDR3 length: 10 residues. Trimming shortened V by 1 base and J by 7 bases, and 0 bases separated the two germline ends. Looked up from germline, CDR1 is SGHKS and CDR2 is YYEKEE (reference sequence).

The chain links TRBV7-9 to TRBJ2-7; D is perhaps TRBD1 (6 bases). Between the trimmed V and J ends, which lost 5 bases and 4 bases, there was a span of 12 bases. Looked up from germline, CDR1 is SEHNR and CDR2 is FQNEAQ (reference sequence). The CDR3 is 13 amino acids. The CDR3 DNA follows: TGTGCCAGCAGCCCGGGACAATTATACGAGCAGTACTTC. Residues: CASSPGQLYEQYF.

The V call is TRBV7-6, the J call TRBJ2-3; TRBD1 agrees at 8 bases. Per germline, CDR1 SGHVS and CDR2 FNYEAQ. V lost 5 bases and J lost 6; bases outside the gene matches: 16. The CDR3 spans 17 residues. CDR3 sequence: CASSTPQGGTGGDTQYF. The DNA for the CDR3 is TGTGCCAGCAGCACCCCCCAAGGGGGGACAGGAGGGGATACGCAGTATTTT.

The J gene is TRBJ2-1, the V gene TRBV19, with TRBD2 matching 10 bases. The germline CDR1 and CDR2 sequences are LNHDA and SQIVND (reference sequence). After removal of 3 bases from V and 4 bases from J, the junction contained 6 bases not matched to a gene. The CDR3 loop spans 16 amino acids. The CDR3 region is CASSIPGLAFYNEQFF. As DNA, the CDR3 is TGTGCCAGTAGTATTCCGGGACTAGCGTTTTACAATGAGCAGTTCTTC.

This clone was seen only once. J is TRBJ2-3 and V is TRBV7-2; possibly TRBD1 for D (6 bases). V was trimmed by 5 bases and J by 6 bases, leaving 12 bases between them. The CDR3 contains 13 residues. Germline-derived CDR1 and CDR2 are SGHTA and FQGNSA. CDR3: CASSGGLGDTQYF. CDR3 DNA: TGTGCCAGCAGCGGGGGCCTGGGGGATACGCAGTATTTT.

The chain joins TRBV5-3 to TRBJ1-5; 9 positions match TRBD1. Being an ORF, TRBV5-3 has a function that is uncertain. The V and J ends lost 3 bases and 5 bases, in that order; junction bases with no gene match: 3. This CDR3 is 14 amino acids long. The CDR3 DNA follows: TGTGCCAGAAGCTGGGGGGACAGGGATCAGCCCCAGCATTTT. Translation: CARSWGDRDQPQHF.

CDR3 in DNA: TGTGCCAGCCTTCTCTCTCTCGTAAGTGGCACTGAAGCTTTCTTT. It specifies CASLLSLVSGTEAFF. The chain employs TRBV28 and TRBJ1-1; D unclear. This CDR3 has 15 residues. The V gene lost 8 bases and the J gene lost 4 bases, with 20 bases spanning the gap. Germline V gives CDR1 MDHEN, CDR2 SYDVKM.

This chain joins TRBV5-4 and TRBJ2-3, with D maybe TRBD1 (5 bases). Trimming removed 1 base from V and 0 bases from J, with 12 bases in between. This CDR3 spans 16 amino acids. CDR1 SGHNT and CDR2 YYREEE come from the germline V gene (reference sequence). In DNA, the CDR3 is TGTGCCAGCAGCTTGAGTCAGGGCTTAAGCACAGATACGCAGTATTTT. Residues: CASSLSQGLSTDTQYF. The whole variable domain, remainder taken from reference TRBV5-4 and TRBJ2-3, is ETGVTQSPTHLIKTRGQQVTLRCSSQSGHNTVSWYQQALGQGPQFIFQYYREEENGRGNFPPRFSGLQFPNYSSELNVNALELDDSALYLCASSLSQGLSTDTQYFGPGTRLTVL.

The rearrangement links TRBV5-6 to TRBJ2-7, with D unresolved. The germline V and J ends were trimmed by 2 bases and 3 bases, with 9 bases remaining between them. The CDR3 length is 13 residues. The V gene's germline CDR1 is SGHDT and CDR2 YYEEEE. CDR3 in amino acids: CASSLRAVYEQYV. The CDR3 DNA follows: TGTGCCAGCAGCTTACGGGCAGTCTACGAGCAGTACGTC.

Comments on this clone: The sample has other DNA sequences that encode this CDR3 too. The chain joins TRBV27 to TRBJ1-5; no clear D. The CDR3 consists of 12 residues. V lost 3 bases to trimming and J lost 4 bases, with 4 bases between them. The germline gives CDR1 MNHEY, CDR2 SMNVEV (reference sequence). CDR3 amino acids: CASSFNNQPQHF. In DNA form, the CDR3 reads TGTGCCAGCAGTTTTAATAATCAGCCCCAGCATTTT.

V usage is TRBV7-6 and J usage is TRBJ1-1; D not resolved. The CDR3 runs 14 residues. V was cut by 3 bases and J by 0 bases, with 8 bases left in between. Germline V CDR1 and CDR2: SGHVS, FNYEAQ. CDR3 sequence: CASSFGLMNTEAFF. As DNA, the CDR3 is TGTGCCAGCAGCTTTGGGCTTATGAACACTGAAGCTTTCTTT.

As DNA, the CDR3 is TGTGCCAGCAGTGATTCAGTTCTGCCGCAGTATTTT. The encoded protein is CASSDSVLPQYF. The chain recombines TRBV2 with TRBJ2-3; D remains ambiguous. The CDR3 length is 12 residues. Germline CDR1 SNHLY, CDR2 FYNNEI. Trimming left V 3 bases short and J 10 bases short, with 11 bases between.

The CDR3 protein is CASSQDQVSLKGVSQYF. In DNA form, the CDR3 reads TGCGCCAGCAGCCAAGATCAGGTCAGCTTGAAGGGGGTGTCCCAGTACTTC. The chain uses TRBV4-1 and TRBJ2-5, with D possibly matching TRBD1 (6 bases). The CDR3 runs 17 residues. Per the germline V gene, CDR1 is MGHRA and CDR2 is YSYEKL. V lost 0 bases and J lost 9, with 23 bases in between.

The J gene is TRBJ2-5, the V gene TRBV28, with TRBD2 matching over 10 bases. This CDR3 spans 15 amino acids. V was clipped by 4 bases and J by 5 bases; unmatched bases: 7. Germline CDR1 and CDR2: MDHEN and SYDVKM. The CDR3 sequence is CASSWVAGGPETQYF. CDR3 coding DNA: TGTGCCAGCAGTTGGGTAGCGGGGGGCCCGGAGACCCAGTACTTC. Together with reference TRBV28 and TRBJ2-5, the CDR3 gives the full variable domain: DVKVTQSSRYLVKRTGEKVFLECVQDMDHENMFWYRQDPGLGLRLIYFSYDVKMKEKGDIPEGYSVSREKKERFSLILESASTNQTSMYLCASSWVAGGPETQYFGPGTRLLVL.

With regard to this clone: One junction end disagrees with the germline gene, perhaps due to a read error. The CDR3 nucleotides are TGTGCCAGCAGCCGCGGACAAACCAATTTCCTTTTT. Its translation: CASSRGQTNFLF. V gene TRBV27 combines with J gene TRBJ1-1; possible D gene TRBD1, 5 bases. Germline loops: CDR1 MNHEY, CDR2 SMNVEV (reference sequence). The CDR3 loop spans 12 amino acids.

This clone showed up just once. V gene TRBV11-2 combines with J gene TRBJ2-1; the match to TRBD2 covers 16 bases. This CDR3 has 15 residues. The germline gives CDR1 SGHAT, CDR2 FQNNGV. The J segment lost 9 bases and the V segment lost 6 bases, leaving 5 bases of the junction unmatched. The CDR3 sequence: CASRPGLAGGAEQFF. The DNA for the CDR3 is TGTGCCAGCAGGCCGGGACTAGCGGGGGGGGCTGAGCAGTTCTTC.

The CDR3: CASSQDKSGGPPGELFF. DNA of the CDR3: TGCGCCAGCAGCCAAGATAAGTCGGGAGGGCCCCCCGGGGAGCTGTTTTTT. V is TRBV4-3 and J is TRBJ2-2; 8 bases are shared with TRBD2. The ends lost 0 bases at V and 6 bases at J; junction bases unmatched: 9. The CDR3 spans 17 residues. From germline, CDR1 is LGHNA and CDR2 YSLEER.